The clone carrying this TCR beta chain was seen at least ten times. This record comes from a study of shared clonotypes between healthy human individuals. Samples left unsorted employed some 100 million PBMCs for genomic DNA. Germline lookup yields CDR1 GTSNPN and CDR2 SVGIG (reference sequence). The CDR3 totals 14 residues. The V gene lost 5 bases and the J gene lost 1 base, with 12 bases spanning the gap. Sequenced by immunoSEQ multiplex PCR; TCRdb stores in-frame clones only, minus some. The sample comprises some 92,000 clones, around 47% of which are singletons, and more than 13% rests with the top ten.

Sequenced material: PBMCs. The receptor's source is a woman between 35 and 50 years old in good health. Some clones in this sample may be carry-over from other donors' samples. The rearrangement uses TRBV30 and TRBJ2-4; D gene unclear. The CDR3 spells CAWETSPAKNIQYF. The CDR3 nucleotides are TGTGCCTGGGAAACTTCCCCGGCCAAAAACATTCAGTACTTC.